The 2 T cell receptor beta chains presented below share a single source sample, sequenced in a study of blood T cell repertoires in COVID-19. Using immunoSEQ multiplex PCR, the repertoire was profiled, and TCRdb retains in-frame clones only, with some absent. The data show about 270,000 clones, with approximately 85% seen just once and 9.5% to 12% held by the top ten. What was sequenced was peripheral blood. All receptors derive from a woman in her seventies with acute or convalescent COVID-19.

V gene TRBV11-3 combines with J gene TRBJ2-2, with 9 bases that match TRBD1. The germline V gene has CDR1 SGHNT and CDR2 YENEEA. After removal of 5 bases from V and 6 bases from J, the junction contained 4 bases not matched to a gene. This CDR3 has 14 residues. CDR3 sequence (DNA): TGTGCCAGCAGCCTGGGACAGGGACCCGGGGAGCTGTTTTTT. This codes for CASSLGQGPGELFF.

The V and J genes are TRBV5-1 and TRBJ2-1, with 9 bases matching TRBD2. The CDR3 is made up of 15 amino acids. The germline gives CDR1 SGHRS, CDR2 YFSETQ. V dropped 1 base and J dropped 8; count of bases not matched to a gene: 7. As DNA, the CDR3 is TGCGCCAGCAGCTTGAGCCTAGCGGGGCTTGATGAGCAGTTCTTC. Its translation is CASSLSLAGLDEQFF.